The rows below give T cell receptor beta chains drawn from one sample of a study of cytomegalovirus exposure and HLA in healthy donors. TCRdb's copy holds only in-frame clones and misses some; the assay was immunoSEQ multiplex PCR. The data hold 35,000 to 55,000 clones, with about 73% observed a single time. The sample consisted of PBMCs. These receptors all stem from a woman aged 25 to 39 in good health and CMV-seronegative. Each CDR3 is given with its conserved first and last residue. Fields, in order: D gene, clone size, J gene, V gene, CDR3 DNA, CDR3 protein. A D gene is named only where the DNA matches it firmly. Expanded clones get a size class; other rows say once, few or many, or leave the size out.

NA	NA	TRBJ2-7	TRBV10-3	TGTGCCATCAAAGGGGGGCTGGGGACAGGAGCGGGAGAGCAGTACTTC	CAIKGGLGTGAGEQYF
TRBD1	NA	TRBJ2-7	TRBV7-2	TGTGCCAGCAGCCCATGGGACAGGGTCGGGTACGAGCAGTACTTC	CASSPWDRVGYEQYF
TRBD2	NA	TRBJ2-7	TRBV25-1	TGTGCCAGCAGTGAATCGGGGGGTGAAGAGCAGTACTTC	CASSESGGEEQYF
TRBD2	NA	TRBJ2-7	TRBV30	TGTGCCTCCAGCGGGAGTGTCTACGAGCAGTACTTC	CASSGSVYEQYF
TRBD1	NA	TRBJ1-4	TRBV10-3	TGTGCCATCAGCCCCCGGCCACAGGGGGGTAATGAAAAACTGTTTTTT	CAISPRPQGGNEKLFF
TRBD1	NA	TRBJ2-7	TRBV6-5	TGTGCCAGCAGTTACGGGACAGGGATTTACGAGCAGTACTTC	CASSYGTGIYEQYF
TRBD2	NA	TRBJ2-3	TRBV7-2	TGTGCCAGCAGTCTGAATAGCGGGGGGGTGTCAGATACGCAGTATTTT	CASSLNSGGVSDTQYF
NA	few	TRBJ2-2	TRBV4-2	TGTGCCAGCAGCCGCGGCGTAAACACCGGGGAGCTGTTTTTT	CASSRGVNTGELFF
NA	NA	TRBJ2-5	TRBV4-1	TGCGCCAGCAGCCAAGATTCAGGGATGGAGACCCAGTACTTC	CASSQDSGMETQYF
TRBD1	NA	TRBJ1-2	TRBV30	TGTGCCTGGAGCGCCGGGACAGGGGGTCGCTACACCTTC	CAWSAGTGGRYTF
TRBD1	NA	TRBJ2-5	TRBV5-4	TGTGCCAGCAGCTTAAACACAGGGGTACAAGAGACCCAGTACTTC	CASSLNTGVQETQYF